This entry is about one T cell receptor (beta chain). Its antigen remains unidentified. The primer mix had 60 Vbeta and 13 Jbeta primers. Assay: immunoSEQ multiplex PCR; the TCRdb copy retains only in-frame clones and omits some. There are some 120,000 clones in the sample; around 70% occur only once, and less than 4% lies in the top ten. This entry is derived from a study of cytomegalovirus exposure and HLA in healthy donors. On the study more broadly: Drawn from HLA-typed donors, some 80 million unique TCRs were held in an early data release. Study observations and caveats: Later analysis identified a missense DCLRE1C variant that was linked to TCR beta V- and J-gene trimming. The sole available immune exposure information was CMV serostatus.

CDR3 length: 15 amino acids. With V trimmed by 8 bases and J by 1 base, 4 bases remained unmatched. Germline V gene data show CDR1 as PRHDT and CDR2 as FYEKMQ (reference sequence). The sample was PBMCs. The V gene is TRBV13, the J gene TRBJ2-1, with 11 bases fitting TRBD2. This TCR derives from a man between 40 and 49 years old in good health and CMV-seropositive. The CDR3 DNA is TGTGCCAGCCGTCTAGCGGGGGGATCCTACAATGAGCAGTTCTTC. Translation gives CASRLAGGSYNEQFF.